The 24 T cell receptor beta chains given below trace back to one sample, sequenced in a study of T-cell memory formation after mild COVID-19. TCRdb analysed the 5' RACE reads with MiXCR anew, one entry per CDR3 protein. In the table there are 250,000 to 300,000 distinct CDR3 sequences, 15% to 20% of which are singletons. The sample consisted of PBMCs or a T cell subset sorted from them (not recorded which). Receptors were obtained from a young man who had mild COVID-19 (a few samples of this study predate the infection). Cell type and time point are not known.

The gene calls are TRBV5-1 and TRBJ2-1, with 8 bases aligning to TRBD2. V shed 1 base, J shed 8 bases, and the junction held 11 bases outside the gene matches. Germline lookup yields CDR1 SGHRS and CDR2 YFSETQ. The CDR3 is 16 residues long. This CDR3 reads CASSLINGGGRDEQFF. The CDR3 nucleotides are TGCGCCAGCAGCTTGATTAATGGCGGGGGGCGCGATGAGCAGTTCTTC.

This clonotype was seen only a few times. The chain employs TRBV19 and TRBJ2-1, with D tentatively TRBD1 (6 bases). Germline V gene lookup returns CDR1 LNHDA and CDR2 SQIVND (reference sequence). Trimming removed 8 bases at V and 8 bases at J, with 22 bases between. The CDR3 runs 15 residues. CDR3: CASRANRDRLHEQFF. The CDR3 coding sequence is TGTGCCAGTCGTGCCAACAGGGATCGACTCCATGAGCAGTTCTTC.

This clonotype turned up a few times. The J gene is TRBJ2-5, the V gene TRBV5-1; D remains unclear. The CDR3 sequence is 13 residues long. The V and J ends lost 1 base and 3 bases respectively, with 7 bases between them. Germline values: CDR1 SGHRS, CDR2 YFSETQ. CDR3 coding DNA: TGCGCCAGCAGCTTGTTCAGTAAAGAGACCCAGTACTTC. Its translation: CASSLFSKETQYF.

The sample holds a few counts of this clonotype. The chain has TRBV20-1 and TRBJ1-3; 7 bases are shared with TRBD1. Per the germline V gene, CDR1 is DFQATT and CDR2 is SNEGSKA (reference sequence). The V gene end was trimmed by 0 bases and the J gene end by 7 bases; junction bases not matched to a gene: 6. The CDR3 is 14 residues long. CDR3 nucleotides: TGCAGTGCTAGAGATCCCGGGACAGTTAACACCATATATTTT. Its translation: CSARDPGTVNTIYF.

In DNA form, the CDR3 reads TGTGCCAGCAGCTGGACAGGGGGCAACAATCAGCCCCAGCATTTT. This codes for CASSWTGGNNQPQHF. V and J are TRBV7-2 and TRBJ1-5; 11 nucleotides align to TRBD1. From germline, CDR1 is SGHTA and CDR2 FQGNSA. With 4 bases clipped from V and 3 bases from J, the junction kept 2 bases outside the gene matches. The CDR3 consists of 15 residues. The full variable domain, completed using reference TRBV7-2 and TRBJ1-5, is GAGVSQSPSNKVTEKGKDVELRCDPISGHTALYWYRQSLGQGLEFLIYFQGNSAPDKSGLPSDRFSAERTGGSVSTLTIQRTQQEDSAVYLCASSWTGGNNQPQHFGDGTRLSIL.

This clonotype was observed a few times. The gene calls are TRBV5-6 and TRBJ1-6; D possibly corresponds to TRBD1 (5 bases). CDR1 and CDR2 (germline): SGHDT, YYEEEE. This CDR3 has 13 residues. Trimming took 0 bases from V and 12 from J, leaving 10 bases between them. CDR3 bases: TGTGCCAGCAGCTTGGCAGGGATTGAACCCCTCCACTTT. Translation: CASSLAGIEPLHF. Variable domain in full (rest from reference TRBV5-6 and TRBJ1-6): DAGVTQSPTHLIKTRGQQVTLRCSPKSGHDTVSWYQQALGQGPQFIFQYYEEEERQRGNFPDRFSGHQFPNYSSELNVNALLLGDSALYLCASSLAGIEPLHFGNGTRLTVT.

This chain connects TRBV11-3 to TRBJ2-2, with D perhaps TRBD1 or TRBD2 (5 bases each). Germline CDR1 reads SGHNT; CDR2 reads YENEEA. The CDR3 runs to 15 residues. The V end lost 0 bases, the J end lost 6 bases, and 11 bases lay between the germline ends. The DNA for the CDR3 is TGTGCCAGCAGCTTAGACCGGGGACGGGCCGGGGAGCTGTTTTTT. Residues: CASSLDRGRAGELFF.

The chain combines TRBV5-1 with TRBJ1-1; TRBD1 aligns across 8 bases. Unmatched junction bases numbered 8, after V lost 4 bases and J lost 3 bases. Germline CDR1 SGHRS, CDR2 YFSETQ. This CDR3 has 15 amino acids. The CDR3 protein is CASSQDRVRHTEAFF. The CDR3 DNA reads TGCGCCAGCAGCCAGGACAGGGTCCGTCACACTGAAGCTTTCTTT. Complete variable domain (other parts from reference TRBV5-1 and TRBJ1-1): KAGVTQTPRYLIKTRGQQVTLSCSPISGHRSVSWYQQTPGQGLQFLFEYFSETQRNKGNFPGRFSGRQFSNSRSEMNVSTLELGDSALYLCASSQDRVRHTEAFFGQGTRLTVV.

The chain is built from TRBV18 and TRBJ2-5; 11 bases map to TRBD1. This CDR3 is 15 amino acids long. The germline V gene encodes CDR1 KGHSH and CDR2 LQKENI. The V and J ends lost 2 bases and 7 bases, in that order; junction bases with no gene match: 6. CDR3 amino acids: CASSPSGQGAATQYF. The CDR3 coding sequence is TGTGCCAGCTCACCAAGTGGACAGGGGGCCGCGACCCAGTACTTC. Filled out from reference TRBV18 and TRBJ2-5, the complete variable domain reads NAGVMQNPRHLVRRRGQEARLRCSPMKGHSHVYWYRQLPEEGLKFMVYLQKENIIDESGMPKERFSAEFPKEGPSILRIQQVVRGDSAAYFCASSPSGQGAATQYFGPGTRLLVL.

This chain connects TRBV29-1 to TRBJ2-3; TRBD1 matches 10 bases. Germline V lookup: CDR1 SQVTM, CDR2 ANQGSEA. Trimming removed 3 bases from V and 6 bases from J; junction bases left unmatched: 3. This CDR3 comprises 13 residues. The CDR3 nucleotides read TGCAGCGTTGAGGGACAGGGGATGGATACGCAGTATTTT. Residues: CSVEGQGMDTQYF.

V gene TRBV29-1 combines with J gene TRBJ1-5; D uncertain. Germline CDR1 SQVTM, CDR2 ANQGSEA. This CDR3 contains 11 residues. The V gene lost 0 bases and the J gene lost 14 bases, with 11 bases spanning the gap. The CDR3 DNA follows: TGCAGCGTTGAAGACCTAGGAATCGAGCATTTT. As protein: CSVEDLGIEHF.

This sequence joins TRBV12-1 and TRBJ2-3; no check of the table's D call, TRBD2, against the DNA was made. TRBV12-1 is reported as a pseudogene. The CDR3 covers 15 residues. CDR3 sequence (DNA): TGTGCCAGCAGCTCCCCAGCGGGCCGCACAGATACGCAGTATTTT. It translates to CASSSPAGRTDTQYF.

This clonotype was counted only a few times. The chain joins TRBV6-2 or TRBV6-3 to TRBJ2-5; no clear D. The ends were cut back, 7 bases at V and 2 bases at J, with 11 bases in the middle. CDR1 and CDR2 (germline): MNHEY, SVGEGT. The CDR3 sequence is 13 residues long. This CDR3 is CASINWSQETQYF. In nucleotides, the CDR3 is TGTGCCAGCATTAACTGGTCACAAGAGACCCAGTACTTC.

The rearrangement uses TRBV7-9 and TRBJ2-7; maybe TRBD1 (6 bases). Deletions cut 1 base from V and 3 bases from J, with 16 bases between. CDR1 is SEHNR and CDR2 is FQNEAQ in the germline V gene (reference sequence). This CDR3 has 16 amino acids. The CDR3 DNA reads TGTGCCAGCAGCTTAGTTCTGGGGGACACCTACTACGAGCAGTACTTC. Translating gives CASSLVLGDTYYEQYF.

This clonotype was detected many times. V and J are TRBV11-3 and TRBJ2-3; D is tentatively TRBD1 or TRBD2 (5 bases each). Germline lookup yields CDR1 SGHNT and CDR2 YENEEA. The CDR3 contains 13 residues. With 5 bases removed from V and 4 bases from J, the gap between germline ends came to 10 bases. The CDR3: CASSPVGADTQYF. For the CDR3, the DNA is TGTGCCAGCAGCCCGGTGGGGGCAGATACGCAGTATTTT.

This clonotype has a handful of counts. The chain uses TRBV7-9 and TRBJ2-5; the D is unclear. The CDR3 runs 14 residues. Germline V gene sequence: CDR1 SEHNR, CDR2 FQNEAQ (reference sequence). The V gene lost 3 bases and the J gene lost 1 base, with 9 bases spanning the gap. The CDR3 nucleotides are TGTGCCAGCAGCTTCGGACGGAGCCAAGAGACCCAGTACTTC. Translated, it gives CASSFGRSQETQYF. Full variable domain (rest looked up from reference TRBV7-9 and TRBJ2-5): DTGVSQNPRHKITKRGQNVTFRCDPISEHNRLYWYRQTLGQGPEFLTYFQNEAQLEKSRLLSDRFSAERPKGSFSTLEIQRTEQGDSAMYLCASSFGRSQETQYFGPGTRLLVL.

The chain has TRBV7-2 and TRBJ2-5, with no clear D. Looked up from germline, CDR1 is SGHTA and CDR2 is FQGNSA. The V gene lost 0 bases and the J gene lost 1 base, with 3 bases spanning the gap. CDR3 length: 13 residues. The CDR3 DNA sequence: TGTGCCAGCAGCTTAGCCTTCCAAGAGACCCAGTACTTC. As protein: CASSLAFQETQYF.

This clonotype was picked up a small number of times. The chain employs TRBV7-2 and TRBJ1-6; D is undetermined. The CDR3 extends over 15 amino acids. Germline lookup yields CDR1 SGHTA and CDR2 FQGNSA. Between the trimmed V and J ends, which lost 0 bases and 8 bases, there was a span of 11 bases. The CDR3 DNA reads as TGTGCCAGCAGCTTAGCGTGGTGGCGCGATTCACCCCTCCACTTT. It codes for CASSLAWWRDSPLHF.

This clonotype was recorded a few times. V and J are TRBV4-1 and TRBJ1-5; D gene uncertain. V was cut by 0 bases and J by 4 bases, with 10 bases left in between. Germline CDR1 MGHRA, CDR2 YSYEKL. The CDR3 contains 15 residues. The CDR3 reads CASSQDGQENQPQHF. The CDR3 DNA is TGCGCCAGCAGCCAAGACGGGCAAGAAAATCAGCCCCAGCATTTT.

This clonotype came up a few times. This chain uses TRBV7-2 with TRBJ2-1, with 8 bases matching TRBD2. The CDR3 sequence is 14 residues long. Germline lookup yields CDR1 SGHTA and CDR2 FQGNSA. Unmatched junction bases numbered 6, after V lost 5 bases and J lost 6 bases. The CDR3 bases are TGTGCCAGCAGCCCGGGGGGGCTCCCCAATGAGCAGTTCTTC. This gives the protein CASSPGGLPNEQFF.

The chain is built from TRBV7-8 and TRBJ2-3, with a possible D match to TRBD2 (5 bases). Germline V gene data show CDR1 as SGHVS and CDR2 as FQNEAQ. The CDR3 covers 13 residues. Trimming left V 5 bases short and J 5 bases short, with 11 bases between. This CDR3 reads CASSQDFQDTQYF. CDR3 DNA sequence: TGTGCCAGCAGCCAGGACTTCCAAGATACGCAGTATTTT.

This chain joins TRBV9 and TRBJ2-7; the match to TRBD2 covers 9 bases. This CDR3 is 15 amino acids long. Trimming removed 3 bases from V and 1 base from J; junction bases left unmatched: 5. From germline, CDR1 is SGDLS and CDR2 YYNGEE. The CDR3 DNA sequence: TGTGCCAGCAGCGCAGGGACTAGCCCATCCTACGAGCAGTACTTC. Protein: CASSAGTSPSYEQYF.

This clonotype was counted between two and nine times. V is TRBV7-2 and J is TRBJ1-1; weak D call: TRBD1 (5 bases). Per the germline V gene, CDR1 is SGHTA and CDR2 is FQGNSA. V lost 3 bases and J lost 10, with 12 bases in between. CDR3 length equals 12 residues. DNA for the CDR3: TGTGCCAGCAGCTTGGCAGGGCCGTCAGCTTTCTTT. As protein: CASSLAGPSAFF.

This sequence joins TRBV4-1 and TRBJ1-1; D might be TRBD1 (5 bases). This CDR3 has 15 residues. The V gene lost 0 bases and the J gene lost 4 bases, with 12 bases spanning the gap. CDR1 is MGHRA, CDR2 YSYEKL, per germline. The CDR3 nucleotides read TGCGCCAGCAGCCAAGACGAGGGGATGGGCACTGAAGCTTTCTTT. Residues: CASSQDEGMGTEAFF.